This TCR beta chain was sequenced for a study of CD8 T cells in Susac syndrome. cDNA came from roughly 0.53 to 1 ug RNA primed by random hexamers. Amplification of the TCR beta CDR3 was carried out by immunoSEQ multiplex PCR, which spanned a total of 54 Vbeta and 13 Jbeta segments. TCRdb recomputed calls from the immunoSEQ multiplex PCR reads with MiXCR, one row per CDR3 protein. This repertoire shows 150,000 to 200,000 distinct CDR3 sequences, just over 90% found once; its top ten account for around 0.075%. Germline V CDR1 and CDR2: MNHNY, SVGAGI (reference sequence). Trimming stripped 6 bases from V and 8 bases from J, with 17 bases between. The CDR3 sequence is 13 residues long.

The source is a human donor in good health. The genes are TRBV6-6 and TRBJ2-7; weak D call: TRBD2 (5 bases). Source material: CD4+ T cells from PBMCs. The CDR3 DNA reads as TGTGCCAGCAGCCTCGAGGTCCGGGAAAAGCAGTACTTC. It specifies CASSLEVREKQYF.